The 5 T cell receptor beta chains presented below share a single source sample, sequenced in a study of cytomegalovirus exposure and HLA in healthy donors. PCR was performed using 60 Vbeta and 13 Jbeta primers. TCRdb's table, derived via immunoSEQ multiplex PCR, lists solely in-frame clones and lacks some. The data show 150,000 to 200,000 clones, around 87% seen once. Sequencing input: PBMCs. These receptor sequences come from a woman aged 18-29 years in good health and CMV-seronegative.

The genes are TRBV30 and TRBJ2-7; 10 bases align to TRBD1. The trim removed 7 bases at V and 5 bases at J, leaving 8 bases unmatched. The CDR3 sequence is 13 residues long. Germline CDR1 is GTSNPN and CDR2 is SVGIG (reference sequence). This CDR3 reads CASYRDRGHEQYF. In DNA, the CDR3 is TGTGCCTCCTACCGGGACAGGGGACACGAGCAGTACTTC.

The chain has TRBV7-8 and TRBJ2-7; 14 bases fit TRBD2. The CDR3 totals 15 residues. V dropped 5 bases and J dropped 5; count of bases not matched to a gene: 5. CDR1 and CDR2 from the germline V gene are SGHVS and FQNEAQ. The CDR3 DNA reads as TGTGCCAGCAGCCCCGGGACTAGCGGGAGACACGAGCAGTACTTC. This codes for CASSPGTSGRHEQYF. Combining the CDR3 with reference TRBV7-8 and TRBJ2-7 gives the whole variable domain GAGVSQSPRYKVAKRGQDVALRCDPISGHVSLFWYQQALGQGPEFLTYFQNEAQLDKSGLPSDRFFAERPEGSVSTLKIQRTQQEDSAVYLCASSPGTSGRHEQYFGPGTRLTVT.

This sequence joins TRBV5-6 and TRBJ2-5, with 8 nucleotides matching TRBD2. Per germline, CDR1 SGHDT and CDR2 YYEEEE. The ends lost 2 bases at V and 0 bases at J; junction bases unmatched: 6. The CDR3 contains 16 residues. The CDR3 protein is CASSLRGGQYQETQYF. The CDR3 nucleotides are TGTGCCAGCAGCTTACGGGGGGGACAATACCAAGAGACCCAGTACTTC.

V usage is TRBV27 and J usage is TRBJ1-2; a weak D match, TRBD1 (5 bases). CDR3 size: 14 residues. Germline CDR1 reads MNHEY; CDR2 reads SMNVEV (reference sequence). V lost 1 base to trimming and J lost 6 bases, with 12 bases between them. CDR3 in DNA: TGTGCCAGCAGTTTATACCCAGGGTTAGATGGCTACACCTTC. Translated: CASSLYPGLDGYTF.

V gene TRBV13 combines with J gene TRBJ1-3; no reliable D call. The V and J ends lost 8 bases and 4 bases respectively, with 9 bases between them. Germline V gene data show CDR1 as PRHDT and CDR2 as FYEKMQ (reference sequence). The CDR3 spans 12 residues. The CDR3 protein is CASASGGNTIYF. CDR3 bases: TGTGCCAGCGCCTCCGGGGGAAACACCATATATTTT.